The 12 T cell receptor beta chains listed next were all sequenced from one sample in a study of T cells in localized non-small cell lung cancer. Sequencing was performed with immunoSEQ multiplex PCR; in TCRdb, only in-frame clones are kept and a portion is missing. This sample has around 31,000 clones; around 94% occur once, and the top ten carry less than 0.8%. Sequences were derived from peripheral blood, sampled before any cancer treatment. These receptors all stem from a woman aged 35-70 years with stage I lung adenocarcinoma.

This chain uses TRBV19 with TRBJ2-2; D possibly corresponds to TRBD2 (5 bases). Germline loops: CDR1 LNHDA, CDR2 SQIVND (reference sequence). Deletions cut 6 bases from V and 4 bases from J, with 12 bases between. This CDR3 spans 14 amino acids. The CDR3 protein is CASRERGSTGELFF. The CDR3 DNA is TGTGCCAGTAGAGAACGGGGAAGCACCGGGGAGCTGTTTTTT. The variable domain in full, with the rest retrieved from reference TRBV19 and TRBJ2-2, is DGGITQSPKYLFRKEGQNVTLSCEQNLNHDAMYWYRQDPGQGLRLIYYSQIVNDFQKGDIAEGYSVSREKKESFPLTVTSAQKNPTAFYLCASRERGSTGELFFGEGSRLTVL.

CDR3 loop: CASRRAGNTDTQYF. DNA of the CDR3: TGTGCCAGTAGGAGGGCAGGAAATACAGATACGCAGTATTTT. The chain joins TRBV19 to TRBJ2-3; weak D call: TRBD2 (5 bases). Germline lookup yields CDR1 LNHDA and CDR2 SQIVND (reference sequence). With 6 bases removed from V and 3 bases from J, the gap between germline ends came to 13 bases. The CDR3 length is 14 residues.

This clone occurred a few times. This chain links TRBV6-1 with TRBJ1-1, with D unresolved. The CDR3 totals 12 residues. The V gene's germline CDR1 is MNHNS and CDR2 SASEGT. Trimming removed 7 bases at V and 0 bases at J, with 6 bases between. The DNA for the CDR3 is TGTGCCAGCACAGGTATGAACACTGAAGCTTTCTTT. It codes for CASTGMNTEAFF.

The J gene is TRBJ1-6, the V gene TRBV2; D might be TRBD1 (5 bases). Germline V gene sequence: CDR1 SNHLY, CDR2 FYNNEI. The CDR3 extends over 13 amino acids. V lost 6 bases to trimming and J lost 7 bases, with 10 bases between them. The CDR3 protein is CASRGTLNSPLHF. CDR3 coding DNA: TGTGCCAGCAGGGGGACCTTAAATTCACCCCTCCACTTT. The whole variable domain, filled in from reference TRBV2 and TRBJ1-6, reads EPEVTQTPSHQVTQMGQEVILRCVPISNHLYFYWYRQILGQKVEFLVSFYNNEISEKSEIFDDQFSVERPDGSNFTLKIRSTKLEDSAMYFCASRGTLNSPLHFGNGTRLTVT.

This rearrangement joins TRBV7-8 to TRBJ1-5, with a tentative D call TRBD1 (5 bases). Germline loops: CDR1 SGHVS, CDR2 FQNEAQ. Between the trimmed V and J ends, which lost 4 bases and 0 bases, there was a span of 19 bases. The CDR3 has 18 residues. The CDR3 DNA sequence: TGTGCCAGCAGCTACCGACTTGGGGGACCTACTAGCAATCAGCCCCAGCATTTT. Its protein product is CASSYRLGGPTSNQPQHF.

The genes are TRBV18 and TRBJ1-1; D ambiguous. The CDR3 totals 14 residues. CDR1 and CDR2 from the germline V gene are KGHSH and LQKENI. V lost 4 bases and J 0 bases, leaving 9 bases between the germline ends. CDR3 sequence (DNA): TGTGCCAGCTCACAAGTAACAATGAACACTGAAGCTTTCTTT. This codes for CASSQVTMNTEAFF.

The chain recombines TRBV15 with TRBJ1-1, with a weak D call TRBD1 (6 bases). V lost 0 bases and J lost 7, with 21 bases in between. The CDR3 has 17 residues. The V gene's germline CDR1 is LNHNV and CDR2 YYDKDF (reference sequence). The CDR3 coding sequence is TGTGCCACCAGCAGAGACGAGGACAGCCTTCCTTTCTTTGAAGCTTTCTTT. It specifies CATSRDEDSLPFFEAFF.

This clone occurred a few times. CDR3 loop: CAISVGQNSPLHF. In DNA form, the CDR3 reads TGTGCCATCAGTGTGGGGCAGAATTCACCCCTCCACTTT. V and J are TRBV10-3 and TRBJ1-6, with a tentative D call TRBD1 (5 bases). Germline V lookup: CDR1 ENHRY, CDR2 SYGVKD. The CDR3 is 13 amino acids. Between the trimmed V and J ends, which lost 4 bases and 7 bases, there was a span of 8 bases.

The rearrangement uses TRBV7-9 and TRBJ2-6, with D possibly being TRBD2 (6 bases). Germline V gene sequence: CDR1 SEHNR, CDR2 FQNEAQ (reference sequence). CDR3 length: 15 residues. With 5 bases removed from V and 4 bases from J, the gap between germline ends came to 12 bases. CDR3 amino acids: CASSPGTAGANVLTF. The CDR3 DNA reads as TGTGCCAGCAGCCCCGGGACTGCGGGGGCCAACGTCCTGACTTTC.

The chain links TRBV4-3 to TRBJ1-5; D call uncertain. The V gene lost 1 base and the J gene lost 5 bases, with 6 bases spanning the gap. Germline V lookup: CDR1 LGHNA, CDR2 YSLEER. This CDR3 is built from 13 residues. The chain's CDR3 is CASSQGTDQPQHF. The DNA for the CDR3 is TGCGCCAGCAGCCAAGGAACCGATCAGCCCCAGCATTTT.

CDR3 protein: CASSVTSALDQTGELFF. DNA for the CDR3: TGTGCCAGCTCTGTGACTAGCGCACTGGATCAAACCGGGGAGCTGTTTTTT. This chain links TRBV18 with TRBJ2-2, with 8 bases lining up with TRBD2. The length of the CDR3 is 17 residues. The ends lost 6 bases at V and 5 bases at J; junction bases unmatched: 14. Germline CDR1 is KGHSH and CDR2 is LQKENI.

This clone was detected only a few times. The chain's CDR3 is CASSLVRGVQAFF. CDR3 sequence (DNA): TGCGCCAGCAGCTTGGTTCGGGGAGTGCAAGCTTTCTTT. The chain couples TRBV5-1 to TRBJ1-1; D is unclear. Germline V lookup: CDR1 SGHRS, CDR2 YFSETQ. Trimming cost V 0 bases and J 9 bases, with 12 bases left between them. CDR3 size: 13 residues. Combining the CDR3 with reference TRBV5-1 and TRBJ1-1 gives the whole variable domain KAGVTQTPRYLIKTRGQQVTLSCSPISGHRSVSWYQQTPGQGLQFLFEYFSETQRNKGNFPGRFSGRQFSNSRSEMNVSTLELGDSALYLCASSLVRGVQAFFGQGTRLTVV.